These 22 T cell receptor beta chains were sequenced from one sample in a study of blood T cell repertoires in COVID-19. Using immunoSEQ multiplex PCR, the repertoire was profiled, and TCRdb retains in-frame clones only, with some absent. Of roughly 290,000 clones listed, approximately 90% were seen once; the top ten hold more than 0.75%. Specimen: peripheral blood. The receptors shown here come from a man aged 25 to 40 with acute or convalescent COVID-19.

V usage is TRBV5-1 and J usage is TRBJ1-2; possibly TRBD1 for D (6 bases). CDR1 is SGHRS, CDR2 YFSETQ, per germline. This CDR3 contains 19 residues. The germline V and J ends were trimmed by 0 bases and 0 bases, with 21 bases remaining between them. The CDR3 coding sequence is TGCGCCAGCAGCTTGGATGGCGGCAGGGGAATCTTAGCTAACTATGGCTACACCTTC. It codes for CASSLDGGRGILANYGYTF.

The J gene is TRBJ2-3, the V gene TRBV5-1; no reliable D call. Trimming took off 0 bases at V and 1 base at J, with 9 bases between the two ends. The germline CDR1 and CDR2 sequences are SGHRS and YFSETQ. The CDR3 runs to 15 residues. The CDR3 spells CASSLELLRTDTQYF. Here the CDR3 DNA reads TGCGCCAGCAGCTTGGAGCTCCTCCGCACAGATACGCAGTATTTT.

The CDR3 here is CASSYSGKNQPQHF. DNA of the CDR3: TGTGCCAGCAGTTACTCCGGGAAGAATCAGCCCCAGCATTTT. The chain employs TRBV6-5 and TRBJ1-5; D gene ambiguous. Germline values: CDR1 MNHEY, CDR2 SVGAGI. V was trimmed by 0 bases and J by 4 bases, leaving 7 bases between them. The CDR3 covers 14 residues.

The CDR3 spells CASSYPSAGAINEQFF. The DNA of the CDR3 is TGTGCCAGCAGTTACCCCTCTGCGGGAGCTATCAATGAGCAGTTCTTC. The chain recombines TRBV6-6 with TRBJ2-1, with 7 nucleotides matching TRBD2. The CDR3 loop spans 16 amino acids. Trimming cost V 2 bases and J 6 bases; bases outside gene matches: 10. The germline V gene encodes CDR1 MNHNY and CDR2 SVGAGI (reference sequence).

The chain recombines TRBV13 with TRBJ1-4, with D possibly being TRBD1 (6 bases). The V end was cut by 0 bases, the J end by 5 bases, with 10 bases between. Germline V gene lookup returns CDR1 PRHDT and CDR2 FYEKMQ (reference sequence). The CDR3 runs 15 residues. The CDR3: CASSLGLTGNEKLFF. The CDR3 bases are TGTGCCAGCAGCTTAGGACTAACAGGGAATGAAAAACTGTTTTTT.

The genes are TRBV28 and TRBJ2-2, with D possibly matching TRBD1 (7 bases). CDR1 is MDHEN and CDR2 is SYDVKM in the germline V gene. The V gene lost 3 bases and the J gene lost 4 bases, with 12 bases spanning the gap. This CDR3 has 15 amino acids. CDR3 sequence (DNA): TGTGCCAGCAGTTTTGCAGGGGGGCTCACCGGGGAGCTGTTTTTT. It yields the protein CASSFAGGLTGELFF.

CDR3 amino acids: CASSFRTDYGYTF. CDR3 nucleotides: TGTGCCAGTAGTTTCAGGACAGACTATGGCTACACCTTC. The chain uses TRBV19 and TRBJ1-2; maybe TRBD1 (6 bases). The germline V gene has CDR1 LNHDA and CDR2 SQIVND (reference sequence). V was clipped by 5 bases and J by 3 bases, with 10 bases between them. The CDR3 has 13 residues.

This sequence joins TRBV6-1 and TRBJ1-5, with TRBD1 as a possible D gene (6 bases). This CDR3 has 16 amino acids. Between the trimmed V and J ends, which lost 3 bases and 4 bases, there was a span of 16 bases. Germline CDR1 is MNHNS and CDR2 is SASEGT. The CDR3 protein is CASSDPPDRLNQPQHF. As DNA, the CDR3 is TGTGCCAGCAGTGACCCGCCGGACAGACTAAATCAGCCCCAGCATTTT.

This clone was observed a single time. This chain links TRBV12-3 or TRBV12-4 with TRBJ2-7; D is possibly TRBD2 (6 bases). V was cut by 6 bases and J by 3 bases, with 12 bases left in between. The CDR3 spans 13 residues. This CDR3 is CASRPGDLYEQYF. CDR3 sequence (DNA): TGTGCCAGCAGACCGGGAGACCTCTACGAGCAGTACTTC.

V and J are TRBV9 and TRBJ1-3, with 8 bases aligning to TRBD1. V dropped 5 bases and J dropped 4; count of bases not matched to a gene: 2. CDR1 SGDLS and CDR2 YYNGEE come from the germline V gene. There are 13 residues in the CDR3. The DNA for the CDR3 is TGTGCCAGCAGGGGGACAGGAGGAAACACCATATATTTT. Residues: CASRGTGGNTIYF.

This chain uses TRBV27 with TRBJ2-7; D perhaps matches TRBD2 (7 bases). V gave up 3 bases and J gave up 6 bases, with 15 bases separating them. The germline V gene encodes CDR1 MNHEY and CDR2 SMNVEV (reference sequence). The CDR3 is made up of 14 amino acids. CDR3 amino acids: CASSFGWGGFEQYF. The CDR3 DNA reads as TGTGCCAGCAGTTTTGGGTGGGGGGGCTTCGAGCAGTACTTC.

The chain uses TRBV5-1 and TRBJ2-5, with D tentatively TRBD1 (6 bases). V shed 4 bases and J shed 5 bases, with 12 bases lying between them. In germline, CDR1 is SGHRS, CDR2 YFSETQ. CDR3 size: 13 residues. CDR3 sequence reads: CASSLGQLETQYF. As DNA, the CDR3 is TGCGCCAGCAGCCTCGGACAGCTTGAGACCCAGTACTTC.

The chain combines TRBV9 with TRBJ1-6, with a possible D match to TRBD1 (6 bases). The germline V and J ends were trimmed by 3 bases and 8 bases, with 12 bases remaining between them. The CDR3 is 14 amino acids. Germline V gene sequence: CDR1 SGDLS, CDR2 YYNGEE. The DNA of the CDR3 is TGTGCCAGCAGCGCCCAGGGGATGGATTCACCCCTCCACTTT. Translated: CASSAQGMDSPLHF.

This chain joins TRBV2 and TRBJ2-7; 8 nucleotides line up with TRBD2. CDR3 length: 14 amino acids. Germline CDR1 SNHLY, CDR2 FYNNEI. Germline trimming cut 7 bases from V and 2 bases from J; bases unmatched to any gene: 7. Here the CDR3 DNA reads TGTGCCAGCACCTCTCTAGCGGGTACCTACGAGCAGTACTTC. It translates to CASTSLAGTYEQYF.

The rearrangement uses TRBV15 and TRBJ1-3; 7 nucleotides match TRBD1. V lost 0 bases, J lost 2 bases, and 10 bases stayed unmatched. There are 18 residues in the CDR3. Germline loops: CDR1 LNHNV, CDR2 YYDKDF (reference sequence). CDR3 nucleotide sequence: TGTGCCACCAGCAGAGATTGGGTGAGACAGGGAGCTGGAAACACCATATATTTT. Translation gives CATSRDWVRQGAGNTIYF.

The V and J genes are TRBV5-5 and TRBJ1-2, with D unresolved. CDR1 and CDR2 (germline): SGHKS, YYEKEE (reference sequence). The CDR3 length is 12 residues. The V end was cut by 0 bases, the J end by 4 bases, with 4 bases between. The CDR3 region is CASSLGLYGYTF. CDR3 DNA: TGTGCCAGCAGCTTGGGACTCTATGGCTACACCTTC.

The rearrangement uses TRBV10-2 and TRBJ2-5; 8 nucleotides agree with TRBD1. The V segment lost 6 bases and the J segment 2 bases; nucleotides outside the gene matches: 2. The CDR3 has 13 residues. CDR1 is WSHSY, CDR2 SAAADI, per germline. In DNA form, the CDR3 reads TGCGCCAGCAGACAGGGGGGTCAAGAGACCCAGTACTTC. Translating it yields CASRQGGQETQYF.

The V call is TRBV5-1, the J call TRBJ1-1; the match to TRBD1 covers 7 bases. Germline V gives CDR1 SGHRS, CDR2 YFSETQ. The CDR3 consists of 14 residues. V lost 0 bases, J lost 3 bases, and 2 bases stayed unmatched. CDR3 sequence reads: CASSLAGGDTEAFF. The CDR3 DNA sequence: TGCGCCAGCAGCTTGGCAGGGGGTGACACTGAAGCTTTCTTT.

The V gene is TRBV19, the J gene TRBJ1-2; the match to TRBD1 covers 10 bases. The CDR3 has 13 residues. The germline V gene encodes CDR1 LNHDA and CDR2 SQIVND (reference sequence). The junction had 4 bases not matched to a gene; V was cut back by 7 bases and J by 5 bases. The DNA for the CDR3 is TGTGCCAGTATGGACAGGGGGGGATATGGCTACACCTTC. Translated, it gives CASMDRGGYGYTF.

The genes are TRBV6-5 and TRBJ1-3; D possibly corresponds to TRBD1 (5 bases). V was shortened by 0 bases and J by 10 bases, with 10 bases between the two germline ends. Germline V CDR1 and CDR2: MNHEY, SVGAGI. CDR3 length: 13 amino acids. CDR3 sequence: CASSYSAGRTIYF. CDR3 DNA sequence: TGTGCCAGCAGTTACTCGGCAGGGAGGACCATATATTTT.

The chain carries TRBV2 and TRBJ1-1; D is uncertain. Germline lookup yields CDR1 SNHLY and CDR2 FYNNEI. V was clipped by 4 bases and J by 6 bases, with 6 bases between them. This CDR3 is 11 amino acids long. The chain's CDR3 is CASSVFPEAFF. In DNA form, the CDR3 reads TGTGCCAGCAGTGTCTTCCCTGAAGCTTTCTTT.

The chain is built from TRBV15 and TRBJ1-6; D may be TRBD1 (5 bases). The germline V gene has CDR1 LNHNV and CDR2 YYDKDF (reference sequence). Trimming removed 5 bases at V and 7 bases at J, with 15 bases between. CDR3 length equals 15 residues. For the CDR3, the DNA is TGTGCCACCAGCGGGGGGTTATCTCGGAATTCACCCCTCCACTTT. Amino acids: CATSGGLSRNSPLHF.